The 8 T cell receptor beta chains listed next were all sequenced from one sample in a study of OX40 agonist ivuxolimab in advanced cancers. Assay: immunoSEQ multiplex PCR; the TCRdb copy retains only in-frame clones and omits some. The data show 75,000 to 100,000 clones, with more than 90% seen just once and under 4% held by the top ten. Sequences were derived from CD4+ or CD8+ T cells sorted from blood, sampled in a trial of the OX40 agonist ivuxolimab. All receptors derive from an adult with an advanced solid tumor such as melanoma, head and neck, liver or kidney cancer.

The CDR3 DNA reads TGCAGCGTTGTAAGGGACAGGGGGGGCTCTGGGGCCAACGTCCTGACTTTC. Translation: CSVVRDRGGSGANVLTF. V usage is TRBV29-1 and J usage is TRBJ2-6; 11 bases align to TRBD1. CDR3 length: 17 amino acids. In germline, CDR1 is SQVTM, CDR2 ANQGSEA. After removal of 4 bases from V and 0 bases from J, the junction contained 5 bases not matched to a gene.

V usage is TRBV11-2 and J usage is TRBJ2-7; possible D gene TRBD2, 6 bases. The V end was cut by 1 base, the J end by 1 base, with 11 bases between. CDR1 is SGHAT and CDR2 is FQNNGV in the germline V gene. This CDR3 comprises 15 residues. CDR3 DNA sequence: TGTGCCAGCAGCTTAGGCCTAGCGCCTTCCTACGAGCAGTACTTC. It encodes CASSLGLAPSYEQYF. The full variable domain, with the rest looked up from reference TRBV11-2 and TRBJ2-7, is EAGVAQSPRYKIIEKRQSVAFWCNPISGHATLYWYQQILGQGPKLLIQFQNNGVVDDSQLPKDRFSAERLKGVDSTLKIQPAKLEDSAVYLCASSLGLAPSYEQYFGPGTRLTVT.

This chain links TRBV18 with TRBJ1-2, with 10 bases lining up with TRBD1. This CDR3 comprises 16 residues. With 5 bases clipped from V and 0 bases from J, the junction kept 6 bases outside the gene matches. The V gene's germline CDR1 is KGHSH and CDR2 LQKENI. The chain's CDR3 is CASSTDRGLPNYGYTF. In DNA form, the CDR3 reads TGTGCCAGCTCAACAGACAGGGGGCTTCCTAACTATGGCTACACCTTC.

This clone appeared a single time. The J gene is TRBJ1-3, the V gene TRBV13; 7 bases agree with TRBD1. This CDR3 comprises 15 residues. J was trimmed by 0 bases and V by 6 bases; bases with no gene match: 5. Germline V gene lookup returns CDR1 PRHDT and CDR2 FYEKMQ (reference sequence). The CDR3 nucleotides read TGTGCCAGCAGAGGGGGCGTAAACTCTGGAAACACCATATATTTT. Translated: CASRGGVNSGNTIYF.

This sequence joins TRBV5-8 and TRBJ1-2; D is unclear. V shed 3 bases and J shed 1 base, with 4 bases lying between them. Germline loops: CDR1 SGHTS, CDR2 YDEGEE. This CDR3 is built from 12 residues. The CDR3 reads CASSWSNYGYTF. In DNA, the CDR3 is TGTGCCAGCAGCTGGAGTAACTATGGCTACACCTTC.

This chain connects TRBV7-2 to TRBJ2-1; the match to TRBD2 covers 8 bases. CDR3 length equals 15 residues. Germline CDR1 and CDR2: SGHTA and FQGNSA. Unmatched junction bases numbered 5, after V lost 3 bases and J lost 4 bases. CDR3 sequence (DNA): TGTGCCAGCAGCTTCGCGGGGGGCCTTTACAATGAGCAGTTCTTC. It codes for CASSFAGGLYNEQFF.

The chain links TRBV7-6 to TRBJ1-6; 9 bases align to TRBD1. The CDR3 spans 16 residues. V was clipped by 6 bases and J by 3 bases; unmatched bases: 6. CDR1 is SGHVS and CDR2 is FNYEAQ in the germline V gene. The CDR3 sequence is CASSFRDRDYNSPLHF. The CDR3 DNA follows: TGTGCCAGCAGTTTCCGGGACAGGGACTATAATTCACCCCTCCACTTT.

The chain links TRBV5-5 to TRBJ2-7; 8 nucleotides align to TRBD1. Germline values: CDR1 SGHKS, CDR2 YYEKEE (reference sequence). The V gene end was trimmed by 4 bases and the J gene end by 2 bases; junction bases not matched to a gene: 11. The CDR3 has 16 residues. The CDR3 DNA is TGTGCCAGCAGCATTTACGGACAGGGTCCCACCTACGAGCAGTACTTC. Protein: CASSIYGQGPTYEQYF.